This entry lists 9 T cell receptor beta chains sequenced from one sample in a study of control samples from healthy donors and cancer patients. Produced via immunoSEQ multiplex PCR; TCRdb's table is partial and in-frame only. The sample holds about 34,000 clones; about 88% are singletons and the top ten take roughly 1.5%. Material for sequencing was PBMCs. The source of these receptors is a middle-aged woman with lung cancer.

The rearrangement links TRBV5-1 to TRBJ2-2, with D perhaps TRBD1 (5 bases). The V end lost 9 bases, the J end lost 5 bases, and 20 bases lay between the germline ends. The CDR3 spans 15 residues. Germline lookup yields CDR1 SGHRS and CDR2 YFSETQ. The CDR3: CATSPGLSSTGELFF. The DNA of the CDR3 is TGCGCCACCTCCCCAGGGCTATCGAGTACCGGGGAGCTGTTTTTT.

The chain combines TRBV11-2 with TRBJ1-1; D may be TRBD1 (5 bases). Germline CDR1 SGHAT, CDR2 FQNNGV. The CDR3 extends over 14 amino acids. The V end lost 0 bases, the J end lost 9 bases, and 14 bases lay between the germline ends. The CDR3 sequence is CASSLDRTGRKAFF. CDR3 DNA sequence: TGTGCCAGCAGCTTAGATCGTACGGGACGAAAAGCTTTCTTT.

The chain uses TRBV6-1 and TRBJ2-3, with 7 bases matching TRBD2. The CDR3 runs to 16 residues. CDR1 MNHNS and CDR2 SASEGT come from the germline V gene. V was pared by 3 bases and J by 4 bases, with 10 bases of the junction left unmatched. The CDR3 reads CASSETRGVGSDTQYF. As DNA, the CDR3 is TGTGCCAGCAGTGAGACCCGGGGGGTGGGGTCAGATACGCAGTATTTT.

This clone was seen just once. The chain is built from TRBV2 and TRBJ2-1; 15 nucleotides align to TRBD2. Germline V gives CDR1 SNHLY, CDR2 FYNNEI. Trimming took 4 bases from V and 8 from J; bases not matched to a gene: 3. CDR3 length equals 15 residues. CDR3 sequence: CASSAGTSGGHEQFF. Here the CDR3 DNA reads TGTGCCAGCAGTGCCGGGACTAGCGGGGGGCATGAGCAGTTCTTC.

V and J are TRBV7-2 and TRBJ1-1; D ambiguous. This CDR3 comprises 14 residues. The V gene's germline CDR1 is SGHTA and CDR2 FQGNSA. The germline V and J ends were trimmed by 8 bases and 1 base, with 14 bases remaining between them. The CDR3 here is CASSSRRGNTEAFF. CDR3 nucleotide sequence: TGTGCCAGCTCCTCACGGCGGGGGAACACTGAAGCTTTCTTT.

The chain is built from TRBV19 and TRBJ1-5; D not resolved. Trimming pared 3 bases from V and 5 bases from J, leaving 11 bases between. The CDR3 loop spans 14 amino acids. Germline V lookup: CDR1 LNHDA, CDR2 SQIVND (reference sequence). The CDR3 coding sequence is TGTGCCAGTAGTATTGGTAGGGAACATCAGCCCCAGCATTTT. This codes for CASSIGREHQPQHF.

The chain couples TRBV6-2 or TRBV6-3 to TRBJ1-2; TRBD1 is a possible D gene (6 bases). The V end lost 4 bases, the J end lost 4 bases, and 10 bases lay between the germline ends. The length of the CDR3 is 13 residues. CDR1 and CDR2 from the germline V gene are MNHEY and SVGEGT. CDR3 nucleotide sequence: TGTGCCAGCAGTTTACAGGGACTCTATGGCTACACCTTC. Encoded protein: CASSLQGLYGYTF.

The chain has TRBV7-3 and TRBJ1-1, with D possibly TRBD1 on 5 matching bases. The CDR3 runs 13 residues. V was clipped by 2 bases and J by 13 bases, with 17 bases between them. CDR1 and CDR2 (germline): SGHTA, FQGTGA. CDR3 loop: CASSLDPGNRIFF. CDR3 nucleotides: TGTGCCAGCAGCTTAGACCCAGGGAATAGGATTTTCTTT. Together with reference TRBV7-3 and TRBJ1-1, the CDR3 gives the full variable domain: GAGVSQTPSNKVTEKGKYVELRCDPISGHTALYWYRQSLGQGPEFLIYFQGTGAADDSGLPNDRFFAVRPEGSVSTLKIQRTERGDSAVYLCASSLDPGNRIFFGQGTRLTVV.

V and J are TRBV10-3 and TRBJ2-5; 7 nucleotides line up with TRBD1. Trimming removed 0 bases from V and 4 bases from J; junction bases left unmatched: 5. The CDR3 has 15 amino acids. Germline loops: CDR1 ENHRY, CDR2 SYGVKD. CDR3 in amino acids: CAISESRGGGETQYF. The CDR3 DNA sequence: TGTGCCATCAGTGAGTCAAGAGGGGGCGGAGAGACCCAGTACTTC.